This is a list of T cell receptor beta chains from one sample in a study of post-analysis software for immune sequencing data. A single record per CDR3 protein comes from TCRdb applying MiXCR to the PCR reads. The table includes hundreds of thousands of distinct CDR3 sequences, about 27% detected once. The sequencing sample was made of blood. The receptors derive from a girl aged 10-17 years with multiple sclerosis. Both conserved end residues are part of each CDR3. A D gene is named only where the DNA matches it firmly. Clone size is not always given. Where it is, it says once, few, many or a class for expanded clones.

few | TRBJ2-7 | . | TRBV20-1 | CSALTDFYEQYF | TGCAGTGCTTTGACTGACTTCTACGAGCAGTACTTC
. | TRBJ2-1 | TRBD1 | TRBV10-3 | CAISAFTQQGKFF | TGTGCCATCAGTGCCTTCACACAACAGGGGAAGTTCTTC
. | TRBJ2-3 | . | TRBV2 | CASRLQAVYTQYF | TGTGCCAGCAGACTCCAAGCAGTATATACGCAGTATTTT
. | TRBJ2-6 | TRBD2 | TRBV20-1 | CSAPTAGAYVLTF | TGCAGTGCCCCGACAGCGGGGGCCTACGTCCTGACTTTC
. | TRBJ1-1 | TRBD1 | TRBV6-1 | CASRTVTFTRTGVNTEAFF | TGTGCCAGCAGAACTGTTACCTTCACCAGGACAGGAGTGAACACTGAAGCTTTCTTT
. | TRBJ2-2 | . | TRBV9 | CASSVAAKGWGELFF | TGTGCCAGCAGCGTAGCTGCGAAGGGATGGGGGGAGCTGTTTTTT
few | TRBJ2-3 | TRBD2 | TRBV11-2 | CASSLVRFSSRSGSPADTQYF | TGTGCCAGCAGCTTAGTTCGATTTTCTTCCCGAAGCGGGAGCCCTGCAGATACGCAGTATTTT
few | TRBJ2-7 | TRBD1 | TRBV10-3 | CAISPGQGDEQYF | TGTGCCATCAGTCCAGGACAGGGCGACGAGCAGTACTTC
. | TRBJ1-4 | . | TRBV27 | CASSHHQTLGEKLFF | TGTGCCAGCAGTCACCACCAGACCCTGGGGGAGAAACTGTTTTTT
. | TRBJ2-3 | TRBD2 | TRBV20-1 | CSAPRLAGGGTDTQYF | TGCAGTGCTCCTCGACTAGCGGGAGGGGGCACAGATACGCAGTATTTT
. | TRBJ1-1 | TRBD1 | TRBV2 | CASSRDRGDTEAFF | TGTGCCAGCAGTCGGGACAGGGGAGACACTGAAGCTTTCTTT
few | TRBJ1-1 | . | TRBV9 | CASSVEGPGLAEAFF | TGTGCCAGCAGCGTAGAAGGTCCAGGGCTAGCTGAAGCTTTCTTT
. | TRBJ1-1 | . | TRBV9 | CASSLDGSEAFF | TGTGCCAGCAGCTTGGACGGTTCGGAAGCTTTCTTT
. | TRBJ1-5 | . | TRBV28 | CASSRDSGRNQPQHF | TGTGCCAGCAGCCGGGACTCGGGACGCAATCAGCCCCAGCATTTT
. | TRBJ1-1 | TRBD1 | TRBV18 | CASSPKQGAEAFF | TGTGCCAGCTCGCCTAAACAGGGGGCTGAAGCTTTCTTT
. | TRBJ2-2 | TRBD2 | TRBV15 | CATSEGLAGESGELFF | TGTGCCACCAGCGAGGGACTAGCGGGAGAGTCCGGGGAGCTGTTTTTT
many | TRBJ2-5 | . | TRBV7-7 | CASSSRKGHGETQYF | TGTGCTAGCAGCTCTCGCAAGGGACACGGCGAGACCCAGTACTTC
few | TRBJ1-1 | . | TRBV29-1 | CSVEGAGLGTRAFF | TGCAGCGTTGAAGGGGCAGGTTTGGGCACTAGAGCTTTCTTT
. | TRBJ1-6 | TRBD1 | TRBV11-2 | CASSLDSKGRTGFSPARSPLHF | TGTGCCAGCAGCTTAGATTCAAAGGGTCGGACAGGGTTTTCGCCGGCGCGTTCACCCCTCCACTTT
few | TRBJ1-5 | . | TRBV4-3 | CASNPSPGSNQPQHF | TGCGCCAGCAACCCAAGTCCAGGAAGCAATCAGCCCCAGCATTTT
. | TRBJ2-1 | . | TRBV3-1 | CASSQVLGNEQFF | TGTGCCAGCAGCCAAGTGCTCGGAAATGAGCAGTTCTTC
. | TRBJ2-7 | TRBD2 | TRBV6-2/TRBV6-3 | CASSYSGTSDPHEQYF | TGTGCCAGCAGTTACTCCGGGACTAGCGACCCCCACGAGCAGTACTTC
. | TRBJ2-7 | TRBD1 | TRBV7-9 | CASSEQGATPYNEQYF | TGTGCCAGCAGCGAACAGGGGGCTACCCCCTACAATGAGCAGTACTTC
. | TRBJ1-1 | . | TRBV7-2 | CASRRTSINTEAFF | TGTGCCAGCAGGCGGACATCCATCAACACTGAAGCTTTCTTT
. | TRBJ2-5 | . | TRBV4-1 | CASSQTFTGLETQYF | TGCGCCAGCAGCCAGACCTTCACAGGGTTGGAGACCCAGTACTTC
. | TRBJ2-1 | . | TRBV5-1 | CASSLAGQVRGNEQFF | TGCGCCAGCAGCTTGGCCGGGCAGGTTCGCGGCAATGAGCAGTTCTTC
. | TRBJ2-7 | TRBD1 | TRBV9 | CASSVNRGEQYF | TGTGCCAGCAGCGTTAACAGGGGCGAGCAGTACTTC
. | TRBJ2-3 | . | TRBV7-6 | CASSSGLWDTQYF | TGTGCCAGCAGCTCAGGCTTGTGGGATACGCAGTATTTT
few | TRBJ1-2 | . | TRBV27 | CASSSTDRRVRRYYGYTF | TGTGCCAGCAGTTCAACTGACCGACGAGTCCGGAGATACTATGGCTACACCTTC
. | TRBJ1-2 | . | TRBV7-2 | CASSPGSLQGYTF | TGTGCCAGCAGCCCAGGGTCGCTTCAGGGCTACACCTTC
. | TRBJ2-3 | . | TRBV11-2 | CASSVRGDRTDTQYF | TGTGCCAGCAGCGTAAGGGGGGACCGAACAGATACGCAGTATTTT
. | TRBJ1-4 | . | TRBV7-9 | CASSSALGSLGEKLFF | TGTGCCAGCAGCTCCGCCCTCGGGAGTTTGGGGGAAAAACTGTTTTTT
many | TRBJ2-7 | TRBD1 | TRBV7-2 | CASSLDRGLGEQYF | TGTGCCAGCAGCTTGGACAGGGGGCTTGGGGAGCAGTACTTC
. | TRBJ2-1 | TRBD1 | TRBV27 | CASSLTGTGVSNEQFF | TGTGCCAGCAGCCTAACCGGGACAGGGGTATCGAATGAGCAGTTCTTC
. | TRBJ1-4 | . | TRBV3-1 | CASSQGSATNEKLFF | TGTGCCAGCAGCCAAGGGAGTGCAACTAATGAAAAACTGTTTTTT
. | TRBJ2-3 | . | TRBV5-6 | CASSLRPPDTQYF | TGTGCCAGCAGCTTGAGGCCCCCCGATACGCAGTATTTT
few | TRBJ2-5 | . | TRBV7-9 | CASSPPGQGETQYF | TGTGCCAGCAGCCCCCCAGGTCAGGGGGAGACCCAGTACTTC
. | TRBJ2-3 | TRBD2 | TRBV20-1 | CSAYGSAGGGTDTQYF | TGCAGTGCTTATGGATCAGCGGGAGGGGGCACAGATACGCAGTATTTT
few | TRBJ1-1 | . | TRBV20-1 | CSARPQGFVTEAFF | TGCAGTGCTAGACCTCAAGGGTTTGTCACTGAAGCTTTCTTT
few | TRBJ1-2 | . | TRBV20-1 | CSASSQGEGYTF | TGCAGTGCTAGTTCGCAGGGCGAAGGCTACACCTTC
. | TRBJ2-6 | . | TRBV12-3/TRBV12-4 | CASSLASTPDRTF | TGTGCCAGCAGTTTAGCGTCAACCCCGGACAGGACTTTC
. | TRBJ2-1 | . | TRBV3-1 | CASMGLNEQFF | TGTGCCAGCATGGGGCTCAATGAGCAGTTCTTC
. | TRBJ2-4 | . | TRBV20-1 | CSASLWVNEQYF | TGCAGTGCCAGCCTATGGGTCAATGAGCAGTACTTC
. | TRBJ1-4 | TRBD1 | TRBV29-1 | CSVDLGTGTNEKLFF | TGCAGCGTTGACTTGGGGACAGGAACTAATGAAAAACTGTTTTTT
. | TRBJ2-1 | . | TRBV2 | CAILVSHQQFF | TGTGCCATTCTAGTCAGCCACCAGCAGTTCTTC
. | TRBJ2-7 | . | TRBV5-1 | CASRDSHYEQYF | TGCGCCAGCAGGGACAGCCACTACGAGCAGTACTTC
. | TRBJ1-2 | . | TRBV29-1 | CSVPGRGNYGYTF | TGCAGCGTACCTGGTCGGGGTAACTATGGCTACACCTTC
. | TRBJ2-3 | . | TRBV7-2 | CASSLGRLAKTSTDTLYF | TGTGCCAGCAGCTTAGGGCGTCTAGCGAAGACAAGCACAGATACGCTGTATTTT
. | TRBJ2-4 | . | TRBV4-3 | CASSQDLGLGAKNIQYF | TGCGCCAGCAGCCAAGATTTGGGTTTGGGAGCCAAAAACATTCAGTACTTC
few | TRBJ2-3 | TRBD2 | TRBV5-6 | CASSTGLANTDTQYF | TGTGCCAGCAGCACGGGACTAGCGAACACAGATACGCAGTATTTT
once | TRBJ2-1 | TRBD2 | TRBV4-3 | CASSPTGGLAGNNEQFF | TGCGCCAGCAGCCCGACAGGCGGACTAGCGGGAAACAATGAGCAGTTCTTC
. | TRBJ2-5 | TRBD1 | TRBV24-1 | CATSDGTGVETQYF | TGTGCCACCAGTGATGGGACAGGGGTCGAGACCCAGTACTTC